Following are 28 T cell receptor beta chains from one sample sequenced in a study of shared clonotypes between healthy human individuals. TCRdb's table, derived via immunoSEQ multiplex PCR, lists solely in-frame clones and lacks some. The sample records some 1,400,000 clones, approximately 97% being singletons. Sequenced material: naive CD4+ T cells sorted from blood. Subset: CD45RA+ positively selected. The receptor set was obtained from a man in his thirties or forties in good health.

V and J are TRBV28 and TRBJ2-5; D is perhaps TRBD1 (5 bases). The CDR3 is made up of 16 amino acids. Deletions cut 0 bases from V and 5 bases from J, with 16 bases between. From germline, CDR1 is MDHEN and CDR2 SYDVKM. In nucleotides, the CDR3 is TGTGCCAGCAGTTTATGGCAGGGCGTTACGGTGGAGACCCAGTACTTC. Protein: CASSLWQGVTVETQYF.

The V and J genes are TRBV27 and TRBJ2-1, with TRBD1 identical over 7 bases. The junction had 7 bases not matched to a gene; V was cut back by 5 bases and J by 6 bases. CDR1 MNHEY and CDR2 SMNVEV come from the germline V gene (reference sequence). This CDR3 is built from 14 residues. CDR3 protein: CASSPYDRANEQFF. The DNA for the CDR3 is TGTGCCAGCAGTCCGTATGACAGGGCCAATGAGCAGTTCTTC.

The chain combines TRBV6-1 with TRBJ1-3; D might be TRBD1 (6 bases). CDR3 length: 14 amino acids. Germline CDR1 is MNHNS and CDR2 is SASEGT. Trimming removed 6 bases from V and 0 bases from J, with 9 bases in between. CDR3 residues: CASSSTGSGNTIYF. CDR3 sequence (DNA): TGTGCCAGCAGCTCGACAGGCTCTGGAAACACCATATATTTT.

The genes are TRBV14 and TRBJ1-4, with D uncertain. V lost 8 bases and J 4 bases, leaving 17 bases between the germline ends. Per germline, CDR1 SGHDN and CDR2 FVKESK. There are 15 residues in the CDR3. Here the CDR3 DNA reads TGTGCCAGCTCTCAGAGGTCGGCAAATAATGAAAAACTGTTTTTT. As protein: CASSQRSANNEKLFF.

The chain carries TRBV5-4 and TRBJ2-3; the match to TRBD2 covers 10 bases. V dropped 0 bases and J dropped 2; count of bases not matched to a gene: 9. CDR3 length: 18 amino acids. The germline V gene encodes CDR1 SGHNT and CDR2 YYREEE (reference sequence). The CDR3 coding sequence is TGTGCCAGCAGCTTGGATGTATCAGCGGGAGGGCTCACAGATACGCAGTATTTT. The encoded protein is CASSLDVSAGGLTDTQYF.

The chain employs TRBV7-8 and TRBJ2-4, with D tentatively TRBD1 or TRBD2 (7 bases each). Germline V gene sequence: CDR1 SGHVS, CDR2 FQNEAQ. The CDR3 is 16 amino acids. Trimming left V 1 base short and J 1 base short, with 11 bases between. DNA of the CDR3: TGTGCCAGCAGCTTAGGCAGGGGGGGTGCCAAAAACATTCAGTACTTC. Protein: CASSLGRGGAKNIQYF.

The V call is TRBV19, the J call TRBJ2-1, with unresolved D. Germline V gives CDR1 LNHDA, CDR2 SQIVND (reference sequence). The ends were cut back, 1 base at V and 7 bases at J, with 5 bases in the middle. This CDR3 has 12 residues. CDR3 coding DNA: TGTGCCAGTAGTATAGTGATTAATGAGCAGTTCTTC. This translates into CASSIVINEQFF.

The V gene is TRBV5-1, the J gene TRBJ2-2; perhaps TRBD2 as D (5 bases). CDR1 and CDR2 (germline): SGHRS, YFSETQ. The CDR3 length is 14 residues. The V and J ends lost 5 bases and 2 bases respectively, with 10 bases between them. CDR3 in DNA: TGCGCCAGCAGACCCCGGGGTAACACCGGGGAGCTGTTTTTT. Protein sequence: CASRPRGNTGELFF.

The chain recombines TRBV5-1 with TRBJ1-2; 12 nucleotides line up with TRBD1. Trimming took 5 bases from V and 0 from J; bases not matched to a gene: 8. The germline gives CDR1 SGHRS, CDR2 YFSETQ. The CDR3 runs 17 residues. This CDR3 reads CASREGQGASANYGYTF. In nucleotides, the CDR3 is TGCGCCAGCAGAGAGGGACAGGGGGCATCGGCTAACTATGGCTACACCTTC.

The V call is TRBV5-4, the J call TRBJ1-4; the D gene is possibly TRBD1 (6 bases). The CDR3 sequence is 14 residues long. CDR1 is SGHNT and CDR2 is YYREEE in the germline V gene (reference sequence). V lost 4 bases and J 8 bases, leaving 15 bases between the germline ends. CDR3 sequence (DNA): TGTGCCAGCAGCCAGGACAGCCGAAGGGAAAAACTGTTTTTT. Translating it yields CASSQDSRREKLFF.

The CDR3 region has the DNA TGTGCCAGCAGCACGGGACAATCATTACGTGGGGAGCAGTACTTC. It codes for CASSTGQSLRGEQYF. V usage is TRBV7-9 and J usage is TRBJ2-7, with D perhaps matching TRBD1 (6 bases). Germline values: CDR1 SEHNR, CDR2 FQNEAQ (reference sequence). V lost 5 bases and J lost 7, with 21 bases in between. The CDR3 is 15 residues long.

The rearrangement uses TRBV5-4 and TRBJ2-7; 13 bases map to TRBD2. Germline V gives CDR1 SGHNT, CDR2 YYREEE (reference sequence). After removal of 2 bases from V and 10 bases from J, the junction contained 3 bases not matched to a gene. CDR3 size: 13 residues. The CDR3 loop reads CASSFGLAGDQYF. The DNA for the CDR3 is TGTGCCAGCAGCTTCGGACTAGCGGGAGATCAGTACTTC.

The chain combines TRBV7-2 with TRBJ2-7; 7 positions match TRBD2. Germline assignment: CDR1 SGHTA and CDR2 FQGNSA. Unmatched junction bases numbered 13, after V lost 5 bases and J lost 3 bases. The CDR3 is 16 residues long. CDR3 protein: CASSIGGAGVYYEQYF. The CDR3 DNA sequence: TGTGCCAGCAGCATCGGTGGGGCGGGAGTTTACTACGAGCAGTACTTC.

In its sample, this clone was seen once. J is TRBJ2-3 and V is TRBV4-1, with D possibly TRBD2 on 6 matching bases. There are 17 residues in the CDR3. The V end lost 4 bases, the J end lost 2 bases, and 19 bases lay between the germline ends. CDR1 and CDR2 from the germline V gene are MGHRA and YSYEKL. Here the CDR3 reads CASSRGLAAELTDTQYF. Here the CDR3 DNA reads TGCGCCAGCAGCCGAGGTTTAGCGGCGGAGCTCACAGATACGCAGTATTTT.

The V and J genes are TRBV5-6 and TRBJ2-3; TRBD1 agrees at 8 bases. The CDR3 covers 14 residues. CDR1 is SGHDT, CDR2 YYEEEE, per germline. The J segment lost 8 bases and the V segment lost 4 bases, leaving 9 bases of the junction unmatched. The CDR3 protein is CASSREQGVGTQYF. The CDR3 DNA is TGTGCCAGCAGCCGTGAACAGGGGGTTGGTACGCAGTATTTT.

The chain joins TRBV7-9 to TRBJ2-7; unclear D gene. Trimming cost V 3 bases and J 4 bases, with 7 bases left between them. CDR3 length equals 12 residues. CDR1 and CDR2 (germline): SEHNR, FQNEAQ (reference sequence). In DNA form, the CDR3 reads TGTGCCAGCAGCTTTAATTCGTACGAGCAGTACTTC. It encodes CASSFNSYEQYF.

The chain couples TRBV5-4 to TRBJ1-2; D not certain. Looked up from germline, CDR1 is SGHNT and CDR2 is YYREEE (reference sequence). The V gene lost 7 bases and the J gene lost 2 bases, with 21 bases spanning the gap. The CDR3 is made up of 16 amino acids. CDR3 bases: TGTGCCAGCGAACGGCGGGGTCAGGACCAAAACTATGGCTACACCTTC. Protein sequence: CASERRGQDQNYGYTF.

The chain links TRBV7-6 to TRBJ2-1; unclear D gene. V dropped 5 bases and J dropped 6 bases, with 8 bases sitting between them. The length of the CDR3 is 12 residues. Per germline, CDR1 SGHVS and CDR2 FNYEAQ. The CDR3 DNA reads TGTGCCAGCAGCCTCGACTTCAATGAGCAGTTCTTC. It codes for CASSLDFNEQFF.

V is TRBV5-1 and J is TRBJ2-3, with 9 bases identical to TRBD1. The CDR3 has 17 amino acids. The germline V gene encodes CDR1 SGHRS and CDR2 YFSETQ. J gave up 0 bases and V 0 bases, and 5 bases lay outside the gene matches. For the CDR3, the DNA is TGCGCCAGCAGCTTGGGGGACAGGGCCTCCAGCACAGATACGCAGTATTTT. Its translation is CASSLGDRASSTDTQYF.

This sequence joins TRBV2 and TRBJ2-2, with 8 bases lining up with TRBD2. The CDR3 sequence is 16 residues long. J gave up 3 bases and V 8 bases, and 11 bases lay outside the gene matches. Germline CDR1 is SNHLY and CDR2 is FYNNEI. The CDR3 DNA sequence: TGTGCCAGCTGGAGTAGAGGGACTAGGGACACCGGGGAGCTGTTTTTT. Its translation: CASWSRGTRDTGELFF.

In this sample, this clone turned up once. Written as DNA, the CDR3 is TGTGCCAGCAGCTTAGGAACAGGGCTGGGTGAAAAACTGTTTTTT. This sequence encodes CASSLGTGLGEKLFF. The chain joins TRBV13 to TRBJ1-4; tentatively, D is TRBD1 (6 bases). Trimming removed 0 bases from V and 7 bases from J, with 12 bases in between. CDR3 size: 15 residues. Germline lookup yields CDR1 PRHDT and CDR2 FYEKMQ (reference sequence).

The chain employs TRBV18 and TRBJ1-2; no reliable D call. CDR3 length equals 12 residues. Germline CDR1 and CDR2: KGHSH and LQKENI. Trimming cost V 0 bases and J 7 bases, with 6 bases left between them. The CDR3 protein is CASSPPFGGYTF. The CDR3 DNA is TGTGCCAGCTCACCACCATTTGGTGGCTACACCTTC.

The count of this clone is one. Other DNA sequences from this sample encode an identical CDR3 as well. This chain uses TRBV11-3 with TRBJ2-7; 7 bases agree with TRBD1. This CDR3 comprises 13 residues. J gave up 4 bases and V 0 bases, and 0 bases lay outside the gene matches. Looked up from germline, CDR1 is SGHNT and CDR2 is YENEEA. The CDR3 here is CASSLDRGYEQYF. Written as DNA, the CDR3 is TGTGCCAGCAGCTTAGACAGGGGGTACGAGCAGTACTTC.

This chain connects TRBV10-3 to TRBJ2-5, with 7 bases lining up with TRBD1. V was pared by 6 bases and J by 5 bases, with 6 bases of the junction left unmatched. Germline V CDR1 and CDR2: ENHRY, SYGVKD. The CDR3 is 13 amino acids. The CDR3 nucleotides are TGTGCCATCAGCTTAGGGGGCGAGGAGACCCAGTACTTC. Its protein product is CAISLGGEETQYF.

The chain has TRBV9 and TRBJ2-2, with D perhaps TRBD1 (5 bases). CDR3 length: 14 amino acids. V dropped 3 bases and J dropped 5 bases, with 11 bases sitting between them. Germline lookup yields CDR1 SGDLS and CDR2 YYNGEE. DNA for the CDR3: TGTGCCAGCAGCGCGTGGCAGGGTACCGGGGAGCTGTTTTTT. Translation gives CASSAWQGTGELFF.

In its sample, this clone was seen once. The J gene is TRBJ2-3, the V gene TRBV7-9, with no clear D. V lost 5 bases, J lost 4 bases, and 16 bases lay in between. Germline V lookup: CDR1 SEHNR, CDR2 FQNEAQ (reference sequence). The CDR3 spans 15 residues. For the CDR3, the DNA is TGTGCCAGCAGCCCTAGTGGCATCTTGGCAGATACGCAGTATTTT. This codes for CASSPSGILADTQYF.

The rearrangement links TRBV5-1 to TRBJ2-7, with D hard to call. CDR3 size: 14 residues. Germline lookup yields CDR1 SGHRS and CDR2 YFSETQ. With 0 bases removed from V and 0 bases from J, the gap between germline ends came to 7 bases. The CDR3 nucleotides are TGCGCCAGCAGCTTGGACAGTTTCTCCTACGAGCAGTACTTC. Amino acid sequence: CASSLDSFSYEQYF.

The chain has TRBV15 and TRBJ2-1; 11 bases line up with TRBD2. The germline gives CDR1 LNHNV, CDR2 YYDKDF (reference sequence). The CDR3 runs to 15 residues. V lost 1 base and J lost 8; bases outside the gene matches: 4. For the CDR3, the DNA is TGTGCCACCAGCAGAGGGACTAGCGGGCTCGATGAGCAGTTCTTC. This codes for CATSRGTSGLDEQFF.